The 28 T cell receptor beta chains reported below all come from one sample, sequenced in a study of T cell responses to AZD1222 COVID-19 vaccine. The assay was immunoSEQ multiplex PCR, and TCRdb's table has in-frame clones only and misses some. The sample yields 100,000 to 150,000 clones, roughly 90% seen once. The sequencing here drew on peripheral blood, taken on day 0 of AZD1222 vaccination. The source is an adult in good health.

V and J are TRBV2 and TRBJ1-1, with D possibly being TRBD1 (5 bases). The germline V gene encodes CDR1 SNHLY and CDR2 FYNNEI. Trimming left V 6 bases short and J 1 base short, with 9 bases between. There are 13 residues in the CDR3. The CDR3 nucleotides read TGTGCCAGCAGGAGCGGGGGGAACACTGAAGCTTTCTTT. This encodes CASRSGGNTEAFF. Looking up the rest from reference TRBV2 and TRBJ1-1 gives the full variable domain: EPEVTQTPSHQVTQMGQEVILRCVPISNHLYFYWYRQILGQKVEFLVSFYNNEISEKSEIFDDQFSVERPDGSNFTLKIRSTKLEDSAMYFCASRSGGNTEAFFGQGTRLTVV.

This chain connects TRBV6-5 to TRBJ1-4; D gene uncertain. Deletions cut 2 bases from V and 0 bases from J, with 4 bases between. The CDR3 has 14 amino acids. Germline CDR1 reads MNHEY; CDR2 reads SVGAGI. The CDR3, as DNA: TGTGCCAGCAGTTACGGGACAACTAATGAAAAACTGTTTTTT. This encodes CASSYGTTNEKLFF.

The chain joins TRBV9 to TRBJ2-3, with D perhaps assigned TRBD1 or TRBD2 (5 bases each). CDR1 is SGDLS and CDR2 is YYNGEE in the germline V gene. Trimming pared 4 bases from V and 2 bases from J, leaving 17 bases between. The CDR3 has 16 amino acids. The chain's CDR3 is CASSPRMGVDTDTQYF. As DNA, the CDR3 is TGTGCCAGCAGCCCACGCATGGGGGTAGACACAGATACGCAGTATTTT.

The chain joins TRBV7-2 to TRBJ2-2; TRBD1 aligns across 10 bases. V lost 5 bases and J lost 6; bases outside the gene matches: 9. CDR3 length: 16 amino acids. CDR1 and CDR2 from the germline V gene are SGHTA and FQGNSA. This chain's CDR3 is CASSIDSGTGAGELFF. The CDR3 coding sequence is TGTGCCAGCAGCATCGACTCCGGGACAGGGGCCGGGGAGCTGTTTTTT.

The CDR3 DNA reads as TGTGCCAGCAGCACCCCGGGACTAGCGGTCACAGATACGCAGTATTTT. Amino acids: CASSTPGLAVTDTQYF. This chain connects TRBV5-6 to TRBJ2-3; 11 nucleotides align to TRBD2. In germline, CDR1 is SGHDT, CDR2 YYEEEE. The CDR3 contains 16 residues. V lost 4 bases to trimming and J lost 2 bases; unmatched junction nucleotides: 6.

V and J are TRBV7-9 and TRBJ2-2, with unresolved D. Germline CDR1 and CDR2: SEHNR and FQNEAQ (reference sequence). This CDR3 region has 16 residues. The V end lost 5 bases, the J end lost 6 bases, and 19 bases lay between the germline ends. This CDR3 reads CASSITGSRHAGELFF. In DNA, the CDR3 is TGTGCCAGCAGCATAACCGGGTCCCGGCACGCCGGGGAGCTGTTTTTT.

Notes on this clone: This sample includes further DNA sequences coding for the same CDR3. The CDR3 DNA reads TGCGCCAGCAGCCTGGGGGGGAACTATGGCTACACCTTC. Translation: CASSLGGNYGYTF. This rearrangement joins TRBV5-1 to TRBJ1-2, with D perhaps matching TRBD1 (5 bases). CDR1 and CDR2 (germline): SGHRS, YFSETQ. This CDR3 has 13 amino acids. V dropped 4 bases and J dropped 2 bases, with 9 bases sitting between them. The whole variable domain, remainder taken from reference TRBV5-1 and TRBJ1-2, is KAGVTQTPRYLIKTRGQQVTLSCSPISGHRSVSWYQQTPGQGLQFLFEYFSETQRNKGNFPGRFSGRQFSNSRSEMNVSTLELGDSALYLCASSLGGNYGYTFGSGTRLTVV.

A note on this clone: Within the sample, other DNA sequences also encode this same CDR3. The chain couples TRBV2 to TRBJ2-1, with 11 nucleotides matching TRBD2. The CDR3 loop spans 15 amino acids. Germline V gene sequence: CDR1 SNHLY, CDR2 FYNNEI. Trimming removed 6 bases from V and 7 bases from J; junction bases left unmatched: 8. The CDR3 loop is CASSRSGGAFNEQFF. The CDR3, as DNA: TGTGCCAGCAGCCGTAGCGGGGGGGCTTTTAATGAGCAGTTCTTC.

This clone occurred a few times. The rearrangement uses TRBV7-2 and TRBJ1-1, with D maybe TRBD1 (5 bases). The CDR3 covers 15 residues. V lost 6 bases and J 0 bases, leaving 14 bases between the germline ends. Germline CDR1 reads SGHTA; CDR2 reads FQGNSA. The CDR3 DNA follows: TGTGCCAGCAGTTCACAAGGGGCTTTGAACACTGAAGCTTTCTTT. As protein: CASSSQGALNTEAFF.

V usage is TRBV11-2 and J usage is TRBJ2-7; D is unresolved. The CDR3 has 12 residues. The V gene's germline CDR1 is SGHAT and CDR2 FQNNGV. Trimming took off 3 bases at V and 6 bases at J, with 9 bases between the two ends. CDR3 amino acids: CASSFSISEQYF. The DNA for the CDR3 is TGTGCCAGCAGCTTTTCAATCTCCGAGCAGTACTTC.

The V and J genes are TRBV7-8 and TRBJ2-2; 9 positions match TRBD2. Trimming took 8 bases from V and 4 from J; bases not matched to a gene: 5. CDR1 is SGHVS, CDR2 FQNEAQ, per germline. CDR3 length: 14 residues. CDR3 bases: TGTGCCAGCGCCGGGACTAGCATCACCGGGGAGCTGTTTTTT. Its protein product is CASAGTSITGELFF.

The chain carries TRBV5-1 and TRBJ1-1; 7 nucleotides match TRBD1. Germline CDR1 reads SGHRS; CDR2 reads YFSETQ. V lost 0 bases, J lost 2 bases, and 1 base stayed unmatched. This CDR3 contains 14 residues. The CDR3 coding sequence is TGCGCCAGCAGCTTGGAGGGGGCAAACACTGAAGCTTTCTTT. Translated, it gives CASSLEGANTEAFF.

The chain has TRBV6-5 and TRBJ1-2, with TRBD1 matching 9 bases. This CDR3 region has 15 residues. The ends lost 3 bases at V and 2 bases at J; junction bases unmatched: 4. Germline assignment: CDR1 MNHEY and CDR2 SVGAGI. The CDR3 region is CASSYRGTGNYGYTF. For the CDR3, the DNA is TGTGCCAGCAGTTATCGCGGGACAGGGAACTATGGCTACACCTTC.

The V and J genes are TRBV2 and TRBJ1-5; perhaps TRBD1 as D (6 bases). The ends were cut back, 7 bases at V and 0 bases at J, with 13 bases in the middle. Germline V gene lookup returns CDR1 SNHLY and CDR2 FYNNEI. CDR3 length: 15 amino acids. The DNA of the CDR3 is TGTGCCAGCATCCAGGGGAGGCATAGCAATCAGCCCCAGCATTTT. Translation: CASIQGRHSNQPQHF.

The gene calls are TRBV6-5 and TRBJ1-2; no clear D. The CDR3 is made up of 13 amino acids. The V end was cut by 6 bases, the J end by 4 bases, with 12 bases between. The germline gives CDR1 MNHEY, CDR2 SVGAGI. In DNA, the CDR3 is TGTGCCAGCAGGAAGGGAAGGCGCTATGGCTACACCTTC. Translation gives CASRKGRRYGYTF.

CDR3 residues: CASSSFRTPWYF. CDR3 DNA sequence: TGCGCCAGCAGCTCTTTCAGGACGCCCTGGTACTTC. This chain connects TRBV5-1 to TRBJ2-5, with D uncertain. The length of the CDR3 is 12 residues. Trimming left V 3 bases short and J 13 bases short, with 16 bases between. The germline CDR1 and CDR2 sequences are SGHRS and YFSETQ. The full variable domain, with the rest looked up from reference TRBV5-1 and TRBJ2-5, is KAGVTQTPRYLIKTRGQQVTLSCSPISGHRSVSWYQQTPGQGLQFLFEYFSETQRNKGNFPGRFSGRQFSNSRSEMNVSTLELGDSALYLCASSSFRTPWYFGPGTRLLVL.

The sample holds a few counts of this clone. The J gene is TRBJ2-1, the V gene TRBV7-9; 10 bases map to TRBD2. Germline lookup yields CDR1 SEHNR and CDR2 FQNEAQ (reference sequence). The junction had 14 bases not matched to a gene; V was cut back by 2 bases and J by 4 bases. This CDR3 region has 19 residues. CDR3 amino acids: CASSLLEGGLAGGYNEQFF. Here the CDR3 DNA reads TGTGCCAGCAGCTTATTAGAGGGGGGGTTAGCGGGAGGTTACAATGAGCAGTTCTTC.

The V gene is TRBV7-3, the J gene TRBJ1-1; D is uncertain. The germline V gene encodes CDR1 SGHTA and CDR2 FQGTGA. This CDR3 comprises 13 residues. Trimming shortened V by 0 bases and J by 8 bases, and 10 bases separated the two germline ends. In DNA, the CDR3 is TGTGCCAGCAGCTTAACGGTCTCCGGGGAAGCTTTCTTT. Translation: CASSLTVSGEAFF.

The J gene is TRBJ1-5, the V gene TRBV28; D remains ambiguous. There are 15 residues in the CDR3. Germline V gene lookup returns CDR1 MDHEN and CDR2 SYDVKM. V lost 2 bases, J lost 4 bases, and 12 bases lay in between. Here the CDR3 reads CASSLRRPVNQPQHF. CDR3 in DNA: TGTGCCAGCAGTTTACGTCGCCCGGTAAATCAGCCCCAGCATTTT. The full variable domain, rest sourced from reference TRBV28 and TRBJ1-5, is DVKVTQSSRYLVKRTGEKVFLECVQDMDHENMFWYRQDPGLGLRLIYFSYDVKMKEKGDIPEGYSVSREKKERFSLILESASTNQTSMYLCASSLRRPVNQPQHFGDGTRLSIL.

This clone was detected once. The chain carries TRBV7-9 and TRBJ2-3, with D perhaps being TRBD1 or TRBD2 (5 bases each). Germline V lookup: CDR1 SEHNR, CDR2 FQNEAQ (reference sequence). This CDR3 spans 13 amino acids. The V end was cut by 5 bases, the J end by 2 bases, with 8 bases between. The CDR3 sequence is CASSRDPTDTQYF. Here the CDR3 DNA reads TGTGCCAGCAGCCGGGACCCCACAGATACGCAGTATTTT.

The genes are TRBV28 and TRBJ1-2, with 7 bases fitting TRBD1. CDR1 and CDR2 from the germline V gene are MDHEN and SYDVKM. This CDR3 comprises 15 residues. Losses at the gene ends were 2 bases for V and 5 bases for J; bases not matched to a gene: 8. The CDR3 DNA reads as TGTGCCAGCAGTTTACCCCCGGGACAGAGTTATGGCTACACCTTC. Its translation: CASSLPPGQSYGYTF.

The rearrangement links TRBV7-9 to TRBJ2-5, with TRBD2 matching over 8 bases. Unmatched junction bases numbered 4, after V lost 5 bases and J lost 2 bases. Germline assignment: CDR1 SEHNR and CDR2 FQNEAQ (reference sequence). This CDR3 is built from 14 residues. CDR3 DNA sequence: TGTGCCAGCAGCCCCATAGCGGGACAAGAGACCCAGTACTTC. This gives the protein CASSPIAGQETQYF.

The chain combines TRBV10-3 with TRBJ2-7; 7 bases line up with TRBD1. The germline V gene encodes CDR1 ENHRY and CDR2 SYGVKD. The CDR3 has 14 residues. Trimming cost V 8 bases and J 2 bases; bases outside gene matches: 9. CDR3: CAIRPGQTTYEQYF. CDR3 nucleotides: TGTGCCATCCGACCGGGACAGACCACCTACGAGCAGTACTTC.

This chain uses TRBV19 with TRBJ2-5, with no clear D. V lost 6 bases to trimming and J lost 3 bases, with 11 bases between them. The CDR3 spans 13 residues. Germline V gene sequence: CDR1 LNHDA, CDR2 SQIVND (reference sequence). Here the CDR3 reads CASRSADEETQYF. CDR3 DNA: TGTGCCAGTAGATCTGCGGACGAAGAGACCCAGTACTTC.

The gene calls are TRBV24-1 and TRBJ2-1; D is possibly TRBD1 or TRBD2 (5 bases each). CDR1 and CDR2 (germline): KGHDR, SFDVKD. The V end lost 6 bases, the J end lost 7 bases, and 12 bases lay between the germline ends. This CDR3 is 13 amino acids long. The CDR3 sequence: CATSISGTNEQFF. Here the CDR3 DNA reads TGTGCCACCAGTATTTCAGGGACGAATGAGCAGTTCTTC.

The chain combines TRBV11-2 with TRBJ2-1; no clear D. Trimming removed 6 bases from V and 0 bases from J, with 12 bases in between. The CDR3 consists of 15 residues. CDR1 and CDR2 (germline): SGHAT, FQNNGV. This CDR3 is CASSSIRGSYNEQFF. For the CDR3, the DNA is TGTGCCAGCAGTTCGATTAGAGGCTCCTACAATGAGCAGTTCTTC.

This clone has more than one count but fewer than ten. The chain uses TRBV19 and TRBJ2-7; no reliable D call. Germline loops: CDR1 LNHDA, CDR2 SQIVND (reference sequence). CDR3 length: 14 residues. Trimming pared 3 bases from V and 1 base from J, leaving 10 bases between. The CDR3 reads CASSISQKSYEQYF. Written as DNA, the CDR3 is TGTGCCAGTAGTATCTCCCAGAAATCCTACGAGCAGTACTTC. Filled out from reference TRBV19 and TRBJ2-7, the complete variable domain reads DGGITQSPKYLFRKEGQNVTLSCEQNLNHDAMYWYRQDPGQGLRLIYYSQIVNDFQKGDIAEGYSVSREKKESFPLTVTSAQKNPTAFYLCASSISQKSYEQYFGPGTRLTVT.

This clone is a singleton in its sample. The chain has TRBV5-3 and TRBJ2-7; TRBD2 agrees at 10 bases. TRBV5-3 is marked as an open reading frame, function uncertain. The CDR3 has 15 residues. V trimming: 2 bases; J trimming: 9 bases; junction bases outside the gene matches: 11. CDR3 in DNA: TGTGCCAGAAGCTTATGTTGGCCTAGCGGGGGTGTGCAGTACTTC. Its translation is CARSLCWPSGGVQYF.